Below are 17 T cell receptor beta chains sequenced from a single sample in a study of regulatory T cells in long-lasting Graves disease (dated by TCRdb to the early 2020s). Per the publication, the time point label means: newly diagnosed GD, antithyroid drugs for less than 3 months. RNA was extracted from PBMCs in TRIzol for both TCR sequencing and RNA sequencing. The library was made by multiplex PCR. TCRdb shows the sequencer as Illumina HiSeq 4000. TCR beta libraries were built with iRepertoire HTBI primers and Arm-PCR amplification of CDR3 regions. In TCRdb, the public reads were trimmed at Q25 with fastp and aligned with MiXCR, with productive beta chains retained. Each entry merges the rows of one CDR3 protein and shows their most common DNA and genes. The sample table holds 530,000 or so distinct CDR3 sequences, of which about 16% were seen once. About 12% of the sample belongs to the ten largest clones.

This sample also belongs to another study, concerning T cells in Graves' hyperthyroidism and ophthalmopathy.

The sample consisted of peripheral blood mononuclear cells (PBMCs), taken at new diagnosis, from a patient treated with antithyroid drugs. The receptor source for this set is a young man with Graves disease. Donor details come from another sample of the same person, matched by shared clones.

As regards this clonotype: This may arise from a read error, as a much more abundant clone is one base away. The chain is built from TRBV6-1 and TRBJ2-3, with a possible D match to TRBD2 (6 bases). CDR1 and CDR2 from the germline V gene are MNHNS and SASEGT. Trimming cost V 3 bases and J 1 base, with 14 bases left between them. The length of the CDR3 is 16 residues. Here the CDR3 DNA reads TGTGCCAGCAGTGACCCGAAGTGGGAGGGCACAGATACGCAGTATTTT. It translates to CASSDPKWEGTDTQYF.

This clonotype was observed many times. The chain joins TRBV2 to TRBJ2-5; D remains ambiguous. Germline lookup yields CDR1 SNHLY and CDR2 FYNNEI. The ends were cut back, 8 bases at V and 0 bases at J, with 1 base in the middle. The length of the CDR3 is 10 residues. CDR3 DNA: TGTGCCAGCTACCAAGAGACCCAGTACTTC. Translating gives CASYQETQYF.

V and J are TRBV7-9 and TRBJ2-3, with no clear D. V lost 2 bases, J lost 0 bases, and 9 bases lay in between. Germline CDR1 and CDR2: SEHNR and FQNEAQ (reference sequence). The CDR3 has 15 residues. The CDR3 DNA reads TGTGCCAGCAGCTTAAAGAGTCATAGCACAGATACGCAGTATTTT. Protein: CASSLKSHSTDTQYF.

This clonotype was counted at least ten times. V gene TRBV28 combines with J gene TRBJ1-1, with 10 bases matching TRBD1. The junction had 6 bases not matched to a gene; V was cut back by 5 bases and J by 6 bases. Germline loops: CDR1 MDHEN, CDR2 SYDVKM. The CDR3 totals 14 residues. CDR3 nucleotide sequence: TGTGCCAGCAGTGGGGACAGGGGCCGTGCTGAAGCTTTCTTT. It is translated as CASSGDRGRAEAFF.

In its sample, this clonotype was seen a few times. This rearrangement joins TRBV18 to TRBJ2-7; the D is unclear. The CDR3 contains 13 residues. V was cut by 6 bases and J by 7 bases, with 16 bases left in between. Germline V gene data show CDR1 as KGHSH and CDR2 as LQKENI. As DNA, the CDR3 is TGTGCCAGCTCCCAAGCAACATCTCGGGAGCAGTACTTC. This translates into CASSQATSREQYF.

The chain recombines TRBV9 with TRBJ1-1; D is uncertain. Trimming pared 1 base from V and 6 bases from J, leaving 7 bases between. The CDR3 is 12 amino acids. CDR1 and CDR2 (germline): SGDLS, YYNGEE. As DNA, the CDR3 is TGTGCCAGCAGCGTATTGGGGTCTGAAGCTTTCTTT. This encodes CASSVLGSEAFF.

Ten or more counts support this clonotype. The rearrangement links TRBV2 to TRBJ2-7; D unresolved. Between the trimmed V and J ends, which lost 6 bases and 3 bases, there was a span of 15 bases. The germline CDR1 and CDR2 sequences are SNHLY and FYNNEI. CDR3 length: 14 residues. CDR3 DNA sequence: TGTGCCAGCAGGGAAAAGGGTTTTAGCTACGAGCAGTACTTC. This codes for CASREKGFSYEQYF.

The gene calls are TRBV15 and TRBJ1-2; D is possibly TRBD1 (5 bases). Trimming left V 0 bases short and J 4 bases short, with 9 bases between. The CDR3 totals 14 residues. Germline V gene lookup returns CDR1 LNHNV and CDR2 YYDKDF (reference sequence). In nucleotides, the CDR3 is TGTGCCACCAGCAGAGATACAAGGGGCTATGGCTACACCTTC. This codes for CATSRDTRGYGYTF.

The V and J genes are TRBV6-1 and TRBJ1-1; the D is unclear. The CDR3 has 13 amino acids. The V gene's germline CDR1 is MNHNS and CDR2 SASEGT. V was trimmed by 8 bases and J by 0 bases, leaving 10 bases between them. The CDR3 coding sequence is TGTGCCAGCCTTCAACGGATGAACACTGAAGCTTTCTTT. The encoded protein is CASLQRMNTEAFF.

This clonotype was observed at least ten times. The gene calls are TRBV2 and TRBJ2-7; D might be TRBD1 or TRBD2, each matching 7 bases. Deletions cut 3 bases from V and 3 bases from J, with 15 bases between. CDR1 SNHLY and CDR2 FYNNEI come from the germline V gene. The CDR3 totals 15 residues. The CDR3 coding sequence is TGTGCCAGCAGTGATCTCTCCAGGGGGGGCTACGAGCAGTACTTC. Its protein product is CASSDLSRGGYEQYF.

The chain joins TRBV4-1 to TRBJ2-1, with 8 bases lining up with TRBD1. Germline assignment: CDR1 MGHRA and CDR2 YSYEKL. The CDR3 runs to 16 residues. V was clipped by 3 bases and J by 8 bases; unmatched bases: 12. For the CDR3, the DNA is TGCGCCAGCAGCCACCTTTCCGGGACAGGTGGCGATGAGCAGTTCTTC. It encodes CASSHLSGTGGDEQFF.

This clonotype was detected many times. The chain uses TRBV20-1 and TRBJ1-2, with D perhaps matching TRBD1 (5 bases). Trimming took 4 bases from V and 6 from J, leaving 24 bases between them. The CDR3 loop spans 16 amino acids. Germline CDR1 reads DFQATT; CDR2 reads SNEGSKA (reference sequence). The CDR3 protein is CSATPSGAGSSDGYTF. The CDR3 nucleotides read TGCAGTGCTACCCCGTCCGGGGCAGGGTCTTCAGATGGCTACACCTTC.

The CDR3 protein is CASSLMGGAGSYF. The CDR3 nucleotides read TGTGCCAGCAGTTTAATGGGGGGCGCAGGATCGTATTTT. The genes are TRBV27 and TRBJ2-3; D could derive from TRBD1 or TRBD2 (6 bases each). The CDR3 consists of 13 residues. Germline CDR1 MNHEY, CDR2 SMNVEV (reference sequence). V was shortened by 2 bases and J by 14 bases, with 17 bases between the two germline ends.

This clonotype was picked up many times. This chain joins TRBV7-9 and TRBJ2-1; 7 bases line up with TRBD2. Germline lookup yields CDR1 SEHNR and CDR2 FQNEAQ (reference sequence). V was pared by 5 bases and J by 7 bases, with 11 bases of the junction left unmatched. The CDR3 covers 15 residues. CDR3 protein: CASSLEGGPVNEQFF. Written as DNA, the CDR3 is TGTGCCAGCAGCCTAGAGGGAGGGCCTGTGAATGAGCAGTTCTTC.

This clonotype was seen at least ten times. CDR3 loop: CASSPNPGGGNTEAFF. The CDR3, as DNA: TGTGCCAGCAGTCCGAATCCAGGGGGTGGGAACACTGAAGCTTTCTTT. The chain carries TRBV12-3 or TRBV12-4 and TRBJ1-1; 7 positions agree with TRBD1. The CDR3 consists of 16 residues. With 5 bases clipped from V and 1 base from J, the junction kept 10 bases outside the gene matches.

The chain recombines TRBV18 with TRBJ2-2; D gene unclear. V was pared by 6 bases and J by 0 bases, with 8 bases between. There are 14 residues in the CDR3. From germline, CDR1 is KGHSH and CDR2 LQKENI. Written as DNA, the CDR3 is TGTGCCAGCTCCCAGACTTCGAACACCGGGGAGCTGTTTTTT. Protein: CASSQTSNTGELFF.

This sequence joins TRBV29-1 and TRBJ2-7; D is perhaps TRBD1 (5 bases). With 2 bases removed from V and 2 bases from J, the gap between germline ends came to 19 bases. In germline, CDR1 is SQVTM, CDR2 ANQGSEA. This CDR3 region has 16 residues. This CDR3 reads CSVESADSVHPYEQYF. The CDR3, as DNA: TGCAGCGTTGAATCGGCAGACAGTGTACACCCCTACGAGCAGTACTTC.